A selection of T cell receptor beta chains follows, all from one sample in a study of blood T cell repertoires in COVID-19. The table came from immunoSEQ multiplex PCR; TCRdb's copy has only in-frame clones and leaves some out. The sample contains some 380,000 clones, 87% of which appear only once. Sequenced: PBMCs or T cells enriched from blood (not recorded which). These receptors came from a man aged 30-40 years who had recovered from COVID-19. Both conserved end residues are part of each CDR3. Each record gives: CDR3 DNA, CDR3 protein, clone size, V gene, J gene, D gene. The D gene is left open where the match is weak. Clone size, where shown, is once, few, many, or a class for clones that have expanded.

CDR3nt: TGTGCCAGCAGCTCCCCGATAGGGGGCGGCAATCAGCCCCAGCATTTT; CDR3aa: CASSSPIGGGNQPQHF; abundance: .; v_gene: TRBV21-1; j_gene: TRBJ1-5; d_gene: .
CDR3nt: TGTGCCAGCAGTTACATGGACACAACTGAAGCTTTCTTT; CDR3aa: CASSYMDTTEAFF; abundance: .; v_gene: TRBV6-6; j_gene: TRBJ1-1; d_gene: .
CDR3nt: TGTGCCTGGAGTGTTAGACAGCTCTCTGGAAACACCATATATTTT; CDR3aa: CAWSVRQLSGNTIYF; abundance: .; v_gene: TRBV30; j_gene: TRBJ1-3; d_gene: .
CDR3nt: TGTGCCAGCTCACTCGACAGGGGGCTTAATCAGCCCCAGCATTTT; CDR3aa: CASSLDRGLNQPQHF; abundance: .; v_gene: TRBV18; j_gene: TRBJ1-5; d_gene: TRBD1
CDR3nt: TGTGCCACCAGCAGAGAGACAGTGAGCAATCAGCCCCAGCATTTT; CDR3aa: CATSRETVSNQPQHF; abundance: few; v_gene: TRBV15; j_gene: TRBJ1-5; d_gene: .
CDR3nt: TGTGCCAGCAGCGATCGGGGATCCCTAGCCAAAAACATTCAGTACTTC; CDR3aa: CASSDRGSLAKNIQYF; abundance: .; v_gene: TRBV9; j_gene: TRBJ2-4; d_gene: .
CDR3nt: TGTGCCAGTAGGGGGGCAAGGTACGAGCAGTACTTC; CDR3aa: CASRGARYEQYF; abundance: .; v_gene: TRBV19; j_gene: TRBJ2-7; d_gene: .
CDR3nt: TGTGCCAGCAGCTCCGGGTCGACCCAGTACTTC; CDR3aa: CASSSGSTQYF; abundance: .; v_gene: TRBV7-2; j_gene: TRBJ2-5; d_gene: .
CDR3nt: TGTGCCAGCAGTCGAGCGGGCGCGTACTCTGGAAACACCATATATTTT; CDR3aa: CASSRAGAYSGNTIYF; abundance: .; v_gene: TRBV6-6; j_gene: TRBJ1-3; d_gene: .
CDR3nt: TGTGCCAGCAGCCTGCAGTACGAGCAGTACTTC; CDR3aa: CASSLQYEQYF; abundance: .; v_gene: TRBV7-8; j_gene: TRBJ2-7; d_gene: .
CDR3nt: TGTGCCAGCAGTTTTTCCGACTACAGAATTCCGTCGGGGCCCCAGCATTTT; CDR3aa: CASSFSDYRIPSGPQHF; abundance: few; v_gene: TRBV6-2/TRBV6-3; j_gene: TRBJ1-5; d_gene: .
CDR3nt: TGTGCCAGCAGTGATAAGAAGGGGGGGCCCTTTGAGCAGTACTTC; CDR3aa: CASSDKKGGPFEQYF; abundance: once; v_gene: TRBV6-1; j_gene: TRBJ2-7; d_gene: .
CDR3nt: TGTGCCAGCCACTCCGAGGCGGCCGGTGGAAACACCATATATTTT; CDR3aa: CASHSEAAGGNTIYF; abundance: .; v_gene: TRBV2; j_gene: TRBJ1-3; d_gene: .
CDR3nt: TGTGCCAGCAGCCCCTGGGCGGAGGGGTCAAGGAACATTCAGTACTTC; CDR3aa: CASSPWAEGSRNIQYF; abundance: .; v_gene: TRBV7-9; j_gene: TRBJ2-4; d_gene: .
CDR3nt: TGTGCCAGCAGCCCTGACAGGGGGGCTAGCAATCAGCCCCAGCATTTT; CDR3aa: CASSPDRGASNQPQHF; abundance: .; v_gene: TRBV5-6; j_gene: TRBJ1-5; d_gene: TRBD1
CDR3nt: TGCAGCGCGAAGGGGCAGGGGGACACTGAAGCTTTCTTT; CDR3aa: CSAKGQGDTEAFF; abundance: .; v_gene: TRBV29-1; j_gene: TRBJ1-1; d_gene: TRBD1
CDR3nt: TGTGCCAGCAGCCAGGACTACCCGTCCTACAATGAGCAGTTCTTC; CDR3aa: CASSQDYPSYNEQFF; abundance: .; v_gene: TRBV7-2; j_gene: TRBJ2-1; d_gene: .
CDR3nt: TGTGCCAGCAGCCCGGGGGTGAGGCAGCCCCAGCATTTT; CDR3aa: CASSPGVRQPQHF; abundance: few; v_gene: TRBV7-2; j_gene: TRBJ1-5; d_gene: .